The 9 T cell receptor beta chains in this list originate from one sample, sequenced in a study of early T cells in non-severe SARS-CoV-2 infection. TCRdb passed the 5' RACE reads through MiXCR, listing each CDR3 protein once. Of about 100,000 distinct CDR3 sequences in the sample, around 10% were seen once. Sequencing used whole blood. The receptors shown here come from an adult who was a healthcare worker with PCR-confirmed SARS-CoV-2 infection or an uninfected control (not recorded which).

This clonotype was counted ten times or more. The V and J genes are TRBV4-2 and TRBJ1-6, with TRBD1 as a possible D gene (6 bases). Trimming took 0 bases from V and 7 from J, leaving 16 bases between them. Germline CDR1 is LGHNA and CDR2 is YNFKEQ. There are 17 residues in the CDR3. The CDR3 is CASSQDWGRLANSPLHF. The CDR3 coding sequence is TGTGCCAGCAGCCAAGATTGGGGGCGCCTGGCGAATTCACCCCTCCACTTT.

The CDR3 coding sequence is TGTGCCAGCAGTGACGAAGGACTAGAGAATACGCAGTATTTT. It codes for CASSDEGLENTQYF. The chain links TRBV2 to TRBJ2-3; 7 nucleotides line up with TRBD2. Germline V CDR1 and CDR2: SNHLY, FYNNEI. The CDR3 runs to 14 residues. J lost 7 bases, V lost 3 bases, and 7 bases had no gene match.

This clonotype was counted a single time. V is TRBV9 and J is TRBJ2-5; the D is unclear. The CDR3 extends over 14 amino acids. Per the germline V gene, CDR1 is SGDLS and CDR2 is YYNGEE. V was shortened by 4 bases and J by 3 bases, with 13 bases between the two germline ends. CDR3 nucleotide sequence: TGTGCCAGCAGCCCTCGGGTGTCGGAAGAGACCCAGTACTTC. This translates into CASSPRVSEETQYF.

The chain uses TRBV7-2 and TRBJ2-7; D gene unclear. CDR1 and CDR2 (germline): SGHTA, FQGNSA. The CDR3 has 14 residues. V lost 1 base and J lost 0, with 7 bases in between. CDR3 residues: CASSLEAASYEQYF. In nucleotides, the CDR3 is TGTGCCAGCAGCTTAGAGGCAGCCTCCTACGAGCAGTACTTC.

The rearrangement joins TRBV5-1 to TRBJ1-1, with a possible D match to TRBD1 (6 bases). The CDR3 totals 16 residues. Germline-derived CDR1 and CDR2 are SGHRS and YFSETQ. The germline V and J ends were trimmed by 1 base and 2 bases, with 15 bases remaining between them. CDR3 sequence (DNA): TGCGCCAGCAGCTTGTTTGGACAGTTGGGTAACACTGAAGCTTTCTTT. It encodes CASSLFGQLGNTEAFF.

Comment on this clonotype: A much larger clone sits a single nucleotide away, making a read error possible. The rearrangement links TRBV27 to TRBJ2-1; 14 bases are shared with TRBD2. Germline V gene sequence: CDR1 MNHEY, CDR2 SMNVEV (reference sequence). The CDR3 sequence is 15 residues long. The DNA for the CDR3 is TGTGCCAGCAGTCATGGGACTAGCGGGAGTAACGAGCAGTCCTTC. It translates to CASSHGTSGSNEQSF.

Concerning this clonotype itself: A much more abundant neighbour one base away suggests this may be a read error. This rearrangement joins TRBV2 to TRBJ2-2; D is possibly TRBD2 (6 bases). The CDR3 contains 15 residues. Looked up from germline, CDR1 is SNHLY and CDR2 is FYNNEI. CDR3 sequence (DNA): TGTGCCAGCAGGTCTAGCCGGGGGAACACCGGGGAGCTGTATTTT. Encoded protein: CASRSSRGNTGELYF.

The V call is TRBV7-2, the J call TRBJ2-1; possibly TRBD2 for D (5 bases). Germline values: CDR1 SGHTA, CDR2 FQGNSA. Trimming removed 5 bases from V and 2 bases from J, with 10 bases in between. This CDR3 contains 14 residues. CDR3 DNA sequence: TGTGCCAGCAGCCGCGGGCAGGCCTACAATGAGCAGTTCTTC. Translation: CASSRGQAYNEQFF.

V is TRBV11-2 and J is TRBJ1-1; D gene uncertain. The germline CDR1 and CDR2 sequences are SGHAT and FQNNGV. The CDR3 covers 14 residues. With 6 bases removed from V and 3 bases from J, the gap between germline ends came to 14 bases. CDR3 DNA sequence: TGTGCCAGCAGAAGCCCGACGCGGGACACTGAAGCTTTCTTT. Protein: CASRSPTRDTEAFF.